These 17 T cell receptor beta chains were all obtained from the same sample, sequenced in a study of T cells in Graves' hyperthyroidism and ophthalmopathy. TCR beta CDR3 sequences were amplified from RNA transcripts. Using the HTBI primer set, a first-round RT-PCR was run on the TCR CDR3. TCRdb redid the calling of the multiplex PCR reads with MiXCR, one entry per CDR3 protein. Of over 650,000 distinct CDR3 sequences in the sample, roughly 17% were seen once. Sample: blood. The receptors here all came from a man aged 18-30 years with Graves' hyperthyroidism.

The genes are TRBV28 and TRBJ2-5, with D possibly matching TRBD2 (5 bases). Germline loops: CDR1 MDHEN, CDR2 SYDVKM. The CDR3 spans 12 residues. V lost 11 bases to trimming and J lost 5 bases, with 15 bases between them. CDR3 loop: CACSGGGETQYF. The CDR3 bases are TGTGCCTGTTCAGGCGGCGGGGAGACCCAGTACTTC.

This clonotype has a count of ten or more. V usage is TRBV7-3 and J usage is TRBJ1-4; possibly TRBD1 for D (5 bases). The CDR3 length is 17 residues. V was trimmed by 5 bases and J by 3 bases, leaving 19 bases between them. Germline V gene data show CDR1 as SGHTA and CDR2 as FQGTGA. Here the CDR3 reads CASSQYRMGSPNEKLFF. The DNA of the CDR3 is TGTGCCAGCAGCCAGTACAGGATGGGGAGTCCTAATGAAAAACTGTTTTTT.

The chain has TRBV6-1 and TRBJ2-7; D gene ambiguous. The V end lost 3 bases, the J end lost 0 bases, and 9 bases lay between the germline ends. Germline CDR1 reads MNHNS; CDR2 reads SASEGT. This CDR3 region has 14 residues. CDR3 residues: CASSDGYGSYEQYF. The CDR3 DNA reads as TGTGCCAGCAGTGACGGTTACGGCTCCTACGAGCAGTACTTC.

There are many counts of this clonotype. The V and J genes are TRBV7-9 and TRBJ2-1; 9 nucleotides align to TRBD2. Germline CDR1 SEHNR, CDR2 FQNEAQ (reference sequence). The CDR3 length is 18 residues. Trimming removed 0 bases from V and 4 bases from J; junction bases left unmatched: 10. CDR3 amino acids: CASSLAIPLSGSYNEQFF. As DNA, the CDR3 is TGTGCCAGCAGCTTAGCGATACCCCTTAGCGGGAGTTACAATGAGCAGTTCTTC.

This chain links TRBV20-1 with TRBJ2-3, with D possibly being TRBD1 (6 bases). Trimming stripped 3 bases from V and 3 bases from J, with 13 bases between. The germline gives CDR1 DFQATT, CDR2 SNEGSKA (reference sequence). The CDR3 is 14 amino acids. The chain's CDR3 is CSASLGGRTDTQYF. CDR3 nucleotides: TGCAGTGCTAGTCTAGGGGGTAGGACAGATACGCAGTATTTT.

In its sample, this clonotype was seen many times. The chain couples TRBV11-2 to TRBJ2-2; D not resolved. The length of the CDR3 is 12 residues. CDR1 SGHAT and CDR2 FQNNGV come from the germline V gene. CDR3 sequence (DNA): TGTGCTTCATTGGGTTACACCGGGGAGCTGTTTTTT. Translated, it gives CASLGYTGELFF.

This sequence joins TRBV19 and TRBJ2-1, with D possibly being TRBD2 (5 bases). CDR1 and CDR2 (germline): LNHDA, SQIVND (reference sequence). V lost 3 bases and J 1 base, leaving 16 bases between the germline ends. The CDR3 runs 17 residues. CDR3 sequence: CASSISGVHASYNEQFF. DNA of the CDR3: TGTGCCAGTAGTATCTCCGGGGTCCACGCTTCCTACAATGAGCAGTTCTTC.

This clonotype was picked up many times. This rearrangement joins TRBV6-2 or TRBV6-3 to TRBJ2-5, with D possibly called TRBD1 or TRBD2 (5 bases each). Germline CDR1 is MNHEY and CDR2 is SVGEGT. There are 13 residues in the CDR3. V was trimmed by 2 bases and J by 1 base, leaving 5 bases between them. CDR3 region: CASSYGTQETQYF. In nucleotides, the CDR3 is TGTGCCAGCAGTTACGGGACCCAAGAGACCCAGTACTTC.

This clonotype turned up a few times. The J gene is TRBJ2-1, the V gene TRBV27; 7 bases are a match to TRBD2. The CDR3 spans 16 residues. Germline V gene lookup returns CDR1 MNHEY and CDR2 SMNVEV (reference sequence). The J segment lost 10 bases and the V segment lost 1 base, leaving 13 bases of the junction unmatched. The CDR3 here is CASSLFRDPRGVEQFF. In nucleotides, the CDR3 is TGTGCCAGCAGTTTATTCCGGGACCCCCGGGGGGTAGAGCAGTTCTTC.

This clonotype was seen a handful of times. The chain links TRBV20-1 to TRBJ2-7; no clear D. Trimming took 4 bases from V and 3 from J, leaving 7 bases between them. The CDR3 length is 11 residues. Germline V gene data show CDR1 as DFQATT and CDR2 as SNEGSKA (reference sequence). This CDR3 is CSATDDYEQYF. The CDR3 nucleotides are TGCAGTGCTACTGACGACTACGAGCAGTACTTC.

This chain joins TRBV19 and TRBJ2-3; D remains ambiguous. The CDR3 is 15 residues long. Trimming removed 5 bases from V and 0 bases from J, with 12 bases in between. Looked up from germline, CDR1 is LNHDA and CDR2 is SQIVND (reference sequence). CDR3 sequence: CASSPLGPSTDTQYF. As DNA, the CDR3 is TGTGCCAGTAGTCCTTTAGGGCCTAGCACAGATACGCAGTATTTT. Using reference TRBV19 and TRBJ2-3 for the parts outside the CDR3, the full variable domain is DGGITQSPKYLFRKEGQNVTLSCEQNLNHDAMYWYRQDPGQGLRLIYYSQIVNDFQKGDIAEGYSVSREKKESFPLTVTSAQKNPTAFYLCASSPLGPSTDTQYFGPGTRLTVL.

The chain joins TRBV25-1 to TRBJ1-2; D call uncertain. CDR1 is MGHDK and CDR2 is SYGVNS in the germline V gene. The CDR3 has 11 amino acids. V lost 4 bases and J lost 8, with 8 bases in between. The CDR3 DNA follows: TGTGCCAGCAGTGGCCGTCTAGGCTACACCTTC. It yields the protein CASSGRLGYTF.

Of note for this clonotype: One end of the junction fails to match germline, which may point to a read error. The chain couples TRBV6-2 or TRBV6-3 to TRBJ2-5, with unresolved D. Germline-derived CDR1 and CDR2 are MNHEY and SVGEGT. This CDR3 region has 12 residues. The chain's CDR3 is CASSYKANRRHF. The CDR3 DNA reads TGTGCCAGCAGTTACAAGGCCAACCGGCGGCACTTC.

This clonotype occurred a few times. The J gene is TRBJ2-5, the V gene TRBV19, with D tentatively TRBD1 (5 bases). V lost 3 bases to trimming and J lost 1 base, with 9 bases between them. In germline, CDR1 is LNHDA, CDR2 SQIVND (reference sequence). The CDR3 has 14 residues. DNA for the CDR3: TGTGCCAGTAGTATCCCAGGGCGCCAAGAGACCCAGTACTTC. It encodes CASSIPGRQETQYF.

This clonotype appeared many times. The CDR3 protein is CASSCHGGAGYTGELFF. DNA for the CDR3: TGTGCCAGCAGTTGCCATGGCGGGGCCGGTTACACCGGGGAGCTGTTTTTT. V and J are TRBV12-3 or TRBV12-4 and TRBJ2-2; a possible D gene is TRBD2 (6 bases). V gave up 4 bases and J gave up 3 bases, with 18 bases separating them. The CDR3 runs to 17 residues.

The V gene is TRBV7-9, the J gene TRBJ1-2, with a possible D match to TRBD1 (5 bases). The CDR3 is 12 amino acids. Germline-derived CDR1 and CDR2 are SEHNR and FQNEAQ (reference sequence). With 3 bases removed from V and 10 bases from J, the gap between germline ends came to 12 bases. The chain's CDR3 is CASSFDQGAYTF. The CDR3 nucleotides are TGTGCCAGCAGCTTCGACCAGGGCGCCTACACCTTC. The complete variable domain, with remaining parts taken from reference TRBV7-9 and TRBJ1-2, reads DTGVSQNPRHKITKRGQNVTFRCDPISEHNRLYWYRQTLGQGPEFLTYFQNEAQLEKSRLLSDRFSAERPKGSFSTLEIQRTEQGDSAMYLCASSFDQGAYTFGSGTRLTVV.

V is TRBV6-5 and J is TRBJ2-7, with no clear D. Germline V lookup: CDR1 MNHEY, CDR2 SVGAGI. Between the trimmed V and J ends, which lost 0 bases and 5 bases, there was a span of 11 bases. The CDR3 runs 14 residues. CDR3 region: CASSYSPSLDEQYF. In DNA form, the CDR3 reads TGTGCCAGCAGTTACTCTCCTAGTCTCGACGAGCAGTACTTC.